The T cell receptor (beta chain) described here comes from a study of blood T cell repertoires in COVID-19. Across the whole study: Nucleic acid was either cDNA or gDNA, and it came from T cells, B-cell-depleted T cells, or PBMCs.

V dropped 7 bases and J dropped 7 bases, with 22 bases sitting between them. Germline V CDR1 and CDR2: SNHLY, FYNNEI. The length of the CDR3 is 15 residues. The method was immunoSEQ multiplex PCR; TCRdb's version includes in-frame clones alone and lacks a portion of them. The sample has 150,000 to 200,000 clones; approximately 86% are singletons. The sequence was collected from a man in his 70s with acute or convalescent COVID-19. Sequenced material: peripheral blood. The chain has TRBV2 and TRBJ1-2; D ambiguous. CDR3 in amino acids: CASTDQVPGLGGYTF. The CDR3 region has the DNA TGTGCCAGCACTGACCAAGTGCCCGGACTTGGTGGCTACACCTTC. The variable domain in full, with the rest retrieved from reference TRBV2 and TRBJ1-2, is EPEVTQTPSHQVTQMGQEVILRCVPISNHLYFYWYRQILGQKVEFLVSFYNNEISEKSEIFDDQFSVERPDGSNFTLKIRSTKLEDSAMYFCASTDQVPGLGGYTFGSGTRLTVV.